The source of this TCR beta chain is a study of shared clonotypes between healthy human individuals. The CDR3 consists of 17 residues. Germline loops: CDR1 MDHEN, CDR2 SYDVKM. J lost 5 bases, V lost 3 bases, and 13 bases had no gene match. It was CD45RO-negative cells, positively selected for CCR7, that made up naive CD8 cells, with terminally differentiated effector memory CD45RA+ cells excluded. The donors were all Caucasian adults (living in Nashville, Tennessee). Each replicate PCR on the sorted subsets used roughly 190 ng DNA (around 30,000 T cell genomes). Clones were sequenced by immunoSEQ multiplex PCR, and TCRdb holds only the in-frame ones, with some missing. The table has roughly 2.1 million clones, 93% seen once.

The source is a young man in good health. Some clones in this sample may be carry-over from other donors' samples. Material for sequencing was naive CD8+ T cells from PBMCs. The rearrangement links TRBV28 to TRBJ1-2, with TRBD1 matching over 9 bases. In DNA, the CDR3 is TGTGCCAGCAGTTTGAATAGGGACAGGGTCCCCTTTTATGGCTACACCTTC. Its protein product is CASSLNRDRVPFYGYTF.